The clone carrying this TCR beta chain was counted once. These data are taken from a study of blood T cell repertoires in COVID-19. Study details: The United States, Italy and Spain provided the acute and convalescent COVID-19 samples. Nucleic acid was either cDNA or gDNA, and it came from T cells, B-cell-depleted T cells, or PBMCs.

The CDR3 consists of 17 residues. After removal of 5 bases from V and 4 bases from J, the junction contained 15 bases not matched to a gene. The germline gives CDR1 SGHRS, CDR2 YFSETQ. How the authors handled the data: Amplification of reference gene primers was used by the study to estimate nucleated cell counts. Only in-frame clones appear in the TCRdb table, and some are missing; sequencing was by immunoSEQ multiplex PCR. That table gives V, J and clone size, and the DNA gave D and trimming. This table holds around 200,000 clones, around 83% found once. This chain joins TRBV5-1 and TRBJ2-7; 10 bases line up with TRBD2. The receptor was isolated from an elderly woman with acute or convalescent COVID-19. Specimen: peripheral blood. The CDR3 sequence is CASSRASGSDSPYEQYF. DNA of the CDR3: TGCGCCAGCAGTAGGGCTAGCGGGAGCGATTCTCCTTACGAGCAGTACTTC.